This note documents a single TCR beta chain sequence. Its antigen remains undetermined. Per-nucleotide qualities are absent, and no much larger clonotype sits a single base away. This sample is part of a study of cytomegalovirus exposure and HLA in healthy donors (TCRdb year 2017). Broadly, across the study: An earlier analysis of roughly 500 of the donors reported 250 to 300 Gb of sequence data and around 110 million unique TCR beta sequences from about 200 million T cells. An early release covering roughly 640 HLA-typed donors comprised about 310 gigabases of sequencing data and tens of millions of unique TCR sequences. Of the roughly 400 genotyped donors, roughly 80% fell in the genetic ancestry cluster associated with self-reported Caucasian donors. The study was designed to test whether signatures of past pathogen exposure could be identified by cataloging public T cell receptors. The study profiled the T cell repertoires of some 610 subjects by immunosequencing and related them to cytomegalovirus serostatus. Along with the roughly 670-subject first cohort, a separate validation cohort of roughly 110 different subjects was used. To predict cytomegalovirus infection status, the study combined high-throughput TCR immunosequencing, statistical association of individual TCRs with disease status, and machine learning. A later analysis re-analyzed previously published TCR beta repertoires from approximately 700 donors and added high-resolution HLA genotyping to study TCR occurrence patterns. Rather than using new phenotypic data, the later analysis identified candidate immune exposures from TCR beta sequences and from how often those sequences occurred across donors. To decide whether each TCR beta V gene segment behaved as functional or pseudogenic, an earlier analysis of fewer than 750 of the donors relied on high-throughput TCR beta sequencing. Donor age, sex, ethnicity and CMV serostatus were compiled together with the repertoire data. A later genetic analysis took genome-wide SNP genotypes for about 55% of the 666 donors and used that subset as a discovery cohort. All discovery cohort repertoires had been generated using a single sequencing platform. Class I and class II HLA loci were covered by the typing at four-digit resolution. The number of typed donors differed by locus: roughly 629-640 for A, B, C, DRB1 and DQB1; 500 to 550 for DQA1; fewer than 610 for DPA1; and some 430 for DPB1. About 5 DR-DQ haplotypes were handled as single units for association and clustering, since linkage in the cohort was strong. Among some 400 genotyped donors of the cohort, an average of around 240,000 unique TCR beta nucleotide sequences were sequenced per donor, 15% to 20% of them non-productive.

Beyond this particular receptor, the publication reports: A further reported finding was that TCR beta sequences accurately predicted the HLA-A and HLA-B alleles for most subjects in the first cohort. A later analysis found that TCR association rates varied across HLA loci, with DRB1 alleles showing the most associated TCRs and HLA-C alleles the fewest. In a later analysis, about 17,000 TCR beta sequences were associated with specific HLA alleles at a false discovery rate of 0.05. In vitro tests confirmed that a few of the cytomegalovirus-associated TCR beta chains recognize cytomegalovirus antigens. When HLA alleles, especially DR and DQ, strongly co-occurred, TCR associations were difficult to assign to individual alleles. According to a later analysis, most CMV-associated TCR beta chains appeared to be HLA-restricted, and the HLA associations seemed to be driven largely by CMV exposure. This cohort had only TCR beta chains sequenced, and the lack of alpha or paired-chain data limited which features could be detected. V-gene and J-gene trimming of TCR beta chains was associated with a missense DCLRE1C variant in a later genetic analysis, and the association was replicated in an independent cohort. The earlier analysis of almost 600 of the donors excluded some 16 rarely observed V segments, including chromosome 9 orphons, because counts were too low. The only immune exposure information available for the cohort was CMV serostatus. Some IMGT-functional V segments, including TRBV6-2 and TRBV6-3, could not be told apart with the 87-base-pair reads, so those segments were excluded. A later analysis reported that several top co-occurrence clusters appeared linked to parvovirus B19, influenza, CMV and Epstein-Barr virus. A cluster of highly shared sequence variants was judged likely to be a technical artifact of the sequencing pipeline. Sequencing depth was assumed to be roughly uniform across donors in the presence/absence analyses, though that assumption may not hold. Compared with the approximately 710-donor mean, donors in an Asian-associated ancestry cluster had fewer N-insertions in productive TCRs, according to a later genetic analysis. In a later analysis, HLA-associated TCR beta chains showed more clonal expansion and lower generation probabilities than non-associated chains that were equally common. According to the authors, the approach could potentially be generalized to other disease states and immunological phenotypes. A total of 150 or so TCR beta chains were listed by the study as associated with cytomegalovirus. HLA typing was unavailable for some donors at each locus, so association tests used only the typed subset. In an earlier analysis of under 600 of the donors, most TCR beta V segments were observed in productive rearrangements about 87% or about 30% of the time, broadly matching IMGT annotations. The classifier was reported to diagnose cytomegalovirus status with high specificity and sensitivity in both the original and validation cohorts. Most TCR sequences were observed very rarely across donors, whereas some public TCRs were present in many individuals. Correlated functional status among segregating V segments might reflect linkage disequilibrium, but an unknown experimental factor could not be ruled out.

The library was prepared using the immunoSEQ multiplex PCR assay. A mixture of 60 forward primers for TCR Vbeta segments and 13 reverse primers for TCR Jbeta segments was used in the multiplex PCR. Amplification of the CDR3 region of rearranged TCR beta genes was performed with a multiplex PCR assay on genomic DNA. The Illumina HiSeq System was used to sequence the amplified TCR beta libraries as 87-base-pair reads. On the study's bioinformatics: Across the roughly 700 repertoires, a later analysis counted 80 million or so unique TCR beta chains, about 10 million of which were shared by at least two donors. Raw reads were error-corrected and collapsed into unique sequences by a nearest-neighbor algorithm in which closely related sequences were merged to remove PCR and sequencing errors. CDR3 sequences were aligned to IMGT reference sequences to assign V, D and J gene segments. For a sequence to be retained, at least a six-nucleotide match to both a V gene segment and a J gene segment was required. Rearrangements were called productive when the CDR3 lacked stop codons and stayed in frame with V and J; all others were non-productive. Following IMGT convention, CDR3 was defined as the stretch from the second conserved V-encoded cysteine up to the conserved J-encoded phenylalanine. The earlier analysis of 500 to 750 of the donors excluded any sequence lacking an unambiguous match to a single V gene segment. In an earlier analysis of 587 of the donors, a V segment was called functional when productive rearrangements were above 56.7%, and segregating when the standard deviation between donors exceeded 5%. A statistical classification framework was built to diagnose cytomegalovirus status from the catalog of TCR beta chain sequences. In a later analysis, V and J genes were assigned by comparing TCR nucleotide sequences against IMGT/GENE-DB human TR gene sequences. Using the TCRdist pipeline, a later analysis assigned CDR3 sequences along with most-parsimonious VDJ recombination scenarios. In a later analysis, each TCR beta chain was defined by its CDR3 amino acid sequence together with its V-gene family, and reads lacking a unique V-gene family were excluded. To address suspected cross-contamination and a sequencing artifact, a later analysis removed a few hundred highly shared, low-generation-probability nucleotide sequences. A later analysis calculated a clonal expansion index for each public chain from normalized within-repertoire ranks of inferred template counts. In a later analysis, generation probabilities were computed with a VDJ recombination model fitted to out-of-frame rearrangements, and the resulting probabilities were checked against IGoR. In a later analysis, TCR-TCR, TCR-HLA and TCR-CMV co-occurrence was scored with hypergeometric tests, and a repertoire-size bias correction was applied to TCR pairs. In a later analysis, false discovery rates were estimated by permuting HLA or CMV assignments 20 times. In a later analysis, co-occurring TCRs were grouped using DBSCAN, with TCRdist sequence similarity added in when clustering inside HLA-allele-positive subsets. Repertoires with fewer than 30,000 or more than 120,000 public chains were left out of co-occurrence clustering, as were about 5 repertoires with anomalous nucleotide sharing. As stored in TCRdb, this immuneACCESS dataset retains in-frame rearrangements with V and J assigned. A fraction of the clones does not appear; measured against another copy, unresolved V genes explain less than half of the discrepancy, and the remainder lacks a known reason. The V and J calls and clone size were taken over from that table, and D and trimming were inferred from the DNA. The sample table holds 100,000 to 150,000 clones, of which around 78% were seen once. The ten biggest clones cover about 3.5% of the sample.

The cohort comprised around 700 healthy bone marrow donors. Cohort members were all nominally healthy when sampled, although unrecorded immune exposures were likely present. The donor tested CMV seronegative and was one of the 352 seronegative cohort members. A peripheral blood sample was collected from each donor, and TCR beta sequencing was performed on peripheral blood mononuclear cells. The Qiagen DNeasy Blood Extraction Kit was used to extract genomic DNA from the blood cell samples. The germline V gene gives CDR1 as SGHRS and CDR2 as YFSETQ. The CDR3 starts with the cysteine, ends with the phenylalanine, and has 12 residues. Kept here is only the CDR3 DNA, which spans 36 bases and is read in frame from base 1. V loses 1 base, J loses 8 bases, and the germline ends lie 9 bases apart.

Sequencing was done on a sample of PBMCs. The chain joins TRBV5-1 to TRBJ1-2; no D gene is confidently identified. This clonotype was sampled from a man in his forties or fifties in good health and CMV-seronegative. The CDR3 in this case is CASSLSGAGYTF. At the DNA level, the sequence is TGCGCCAGCAGCTTGTCAGGCGCAGGCTACACCTTC. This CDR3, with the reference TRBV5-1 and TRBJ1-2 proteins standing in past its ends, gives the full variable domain KAGVTQTPRYLIKTRGQQVTLSCSPISGHRSVSWYQQTPGQGLQFLFEYFSETQRNKGNFPGRFSGRQFSNSRSEMNVSTLELGDSALYLCASSLSGAGYTFGSGTRLTVV.